Listed here are 14 T cell receptor beta chains from one sample, sequenced in a study of blood T cell repertoires in COVID-19. Here immunoSEQ multiplex PCR was the method, and the copy in TCRdb shows in-frame clones only, minus some. The sample yields fewer than 350,000 clones, 85% seen once. Sequenced sample: PBMCs or T cells enriched from blood (not recorded which). These receptors were obtained from a woman aged 45-59 years who had recovered from COVID-19.

This chain uses TRBV27 with TRBJ2-7; possible D gene TRBD1, 6 bases. The CDR3 runs 14 residues. The ends were cut back, 2 bases at V and 1 base at J, with 9 bases in the middle. Germline V lookup: CDR1 MNHEY, CDR2 SMNVEV (reference sequence). CDR3 amino acids: CASSLKQGSYEQYF. CDR3 coding DNA: TGTGCCAGCAGTTTAAAACAGGGATCCTACGAGCAGTACTTC.

The rearrangement joins TRBV3-1 (or the pseudogene TRBV3-2) to TRBJ2-5, with TRBD1 matching 7 bases. The germline V gene has CDR1 LGHDT and CDR2 YNNKEL (reference sequence). The CDR3 totals 12 residues. Trimming took 6 bases from V and 5 from J; bases not matched to a gene: 3. CDR3 residues: CASRGGWETQYF. The CDR3, as DNA: TGTGCCAGCAGAGGGGGCTGGGAGACCCAGTACTTC.

The CDR3, as DNA: TGTGCCAGCAGCCTTCCCTCCGGGACTAGTCTCCGCGAGCAGTACTTC. Amino acid sequence: CASSLPSGTSLREQYF. V usage is TRBV9 and J usage is TRBJ2-7; TRBD2 matches 8 bases. Germline lookup yields CDR1 SGDLS and CDR2 YYNGEE. The CDR3 is made up of 16 amino acids. V lost 4 bases and J lost 6; bases outside the gene matches: 15.

The chain recombines TRBV28 with TRBJ1-2, with D unresolved. The CDR3 sequence is 15 residues long. Germline V gene sequence: CDR1 MDHEN, CDR2 SYDVKM. V dropped 6 bases and J dropped 1 base, with 15 bases sitting between them. DNA for the CDR3: TGTGCCAGCAGGGGAGGGTGGTCCGATAACTATGGCTACACCTTC. Encoded protein: CASRGGWSDNYGYTF.

The rearrangement uses TRBV27 and TRBJ2-1; unclear D gene. The CDR3 has 14 residues. Germline values: CDR1 MNHEY, CDR2 SMNVEV (reference sequence). V was pared by 2 bases and J by 6 bases, with 11 bases between. Written as DNA, the CDR3 is TGTGCCAGCAGTTTAGTTACTCCGTCCAATGAGCAGTTCTTC. Translated: CASSLVTPSNEQFF.

The chain joins TRBV23-1 to TRBJ1-5; the D gene is possibly TRBD1 (5 bases). TRBV23-1 belongs to the ORF category, with a function that is uncertain. V was cut by 3 bases and J by 1 base, with 13 bases left in between. The CDR3 consists of 16 residues. CDR3 bases: TGCGCCAGCAGTCAGGCAGGGTTGGCGAGCAATCAGCCCCAGCATTTT. Amino acid sequence: CASSQAGLASNQPQHF.

This chain connects TRBV30 to TRBJ2-7, with 8 bases lining up with TRBD1. V lost 3 bases, J lost 4 bases, and 8 bases stayed unmatched. The CDR3 extends over 14 amino acids. Germline V gives CDR1 GTSNPN, CDR2 SVGIG (reference sequence). This CDR3 is CAWSNDRGKYEQYF. CDR3 coding DNA: TGTGCCTGGAGCAATGACAGGGGAAAATACGAGCAGTACTTC.

The V gene is TRBV6-5, the J gene TRBJ1-3; no reliable D call. V dropped 5 bases and J dropped 8 bases, with 13 bases sitting between them. The CDR3 loop spans 13 amino acids. Germline-derived CDR1 and CDR2 are MNHEY and SVGAGI. CDR3 protein: CASSPDVRDTIYF. The CDR3, as DNA: TGTGCCAGCAGTCCAGACGTGAGGGACACCATATATTTT.

The chain joins TRBV18 to TRBJ2-5; 7 bases map to TRBD1. The V gene's germline CDR1 is KGHSH and CDR2 LQKENI. With V trimmed by 4 bases and J by 5 bases, 10 bases remained unmatched. The CDR3 has 15 residues. The CDR3 protein is CASSRPGTVLETQYF. For the CDR3, the DNA is TGTGCCAGCTCACGACCCGGGACAGTATTGGAGACCCAGTACTTC.

CDR3 coding DNA: TGTGCCAGCAGCTGGACAAGCCAAGAGACCCAGTACTTC. It is translated as CASSWTSQETQYF. The J gene is TRBJ2-5, the V gene TRBV28; a possible D gene is TRBD1 (5 bases). CDR3 size: 13 residues. Per germline, CDR1 MDHEN and CDR2 SYDVKM. Trimming pared 6 bases from V and 1 base from J, leaving 9 bases between.

This chain links TRBV2 with TRBJ1-1; 11 nucleotides align to TRBD1. The CDR3 runs to 14 residues. The V gene end was trimmed by 6 bases and the J gene end by 4 bases; junction bases not matched to a gene: 4. Looked up from germline, CDR1 is SNHLY and CDR2 is FYNNEI. CDR3 protein: CASSLGQGATEAFF. The DNA for the CDR3 is TGTGCCAGCAGCCTTGGACAGGGGGCCACTGAAGCTTTCTTT.

This chain links TRBV28 with TRBJ1-4, with 9 bases aligning to TRBD1. The CDR3 sequence is 14 residues long. The germline CDR1 and CDR2 sequences are MDHEN and SYDVKM. The V gene end was trimmed by 8 bases and the J gene end by 4 bases; junction bases not matched to a gene: 5. The CDR3 bases are TGTGCCAGCGGAACAGGGGGCGGTAATGAAAAACTGTTTTTT. Its translation is CASGTGGGNEKLFF.

The V and J genes are TRBV6-6 and TRBJ2-1; a weak D match, TRBD2 (5 bases). CDR3 length: 15 amino acids. The V end was cut by 2 bases, the J end by 8 bases, with 16 bases between. The germline CDR1 and CDR2 sequences are MNHNY and SVGAGI (reference sequence). The CDR3 DNA reads as TGTGCCAGCAGTTACCCATCCTCTAGCAAGCATGAGCAGTTCTTC. As protein: CASSYPSSSKHEQFF.

The rearrangement uses TRBV21-1 and TRBJ1-2; the table's D call, TRBD1, has no DNA check behind it. TRBV21-1 is noted as a pseudogene. The CDR3 length is 15 residues. In nucleotides, the CDR3 is TGTGCCAGCAGCGTACGGGACAGGGGAAGGGATGGCTACACCTTC. Residues: CASSVRDRGRDGYTF.